The entry below describes one T cell receptor (beta chain). Its antigen is undetermined. The sample belongs to a study of Ad26.COV2.S vaccination and SARS-CoV-2 variants. Study details: The authors gave Ad26.COV2.S intramuscularly, either once or twice 56 days apart. Whole-study results and caveats: With respect to non-spike TCR breadth, vaccine and placebo recipients were similar. Measurements of TCR breadth and depth may have given underestimates of the total T cell responses.

This CDR3 comprises 18 residues. The J segment lost 0 bases and the V segment lost 5 bases, leaving 10 bases of the junction unmatched. CDR1 and CDR2 from the germline V gene are SEHNR and FQNEAQ (reference sequence). Treatment reported: roughly 20 received Ad26.COV2.S at low or high dose, single or two shots; roughly five received placebo; per-sample allocation not given. Sampling was performed 63 days after the first vaccine or placebo injection. SARS-CoV-2 spike from the Wuhan strain was encoded by the vaccine, an Ad26 vector. Here immunoSEQ multiplex PCR was the method, and the copy in TCRdb shows in-frame clones only, minus some. Here the sample spans around 300,000 clones, roughly 90% being singletons.

The V and J genes are TRBV7-9 and TRBJ2-1; 10 bases line up with TRBD2. The specimen was peripheral blood, collected in a trial of Ad26.COV2.S vaccine versus placebo. The TCR comes from a person aged 18-60 years who received the Ad26.COV2.S COVID-19 vaccine or a placebo. The CDR3 DNA reads as TGTGCCAGCAGCCGAACTAGCGGGACGCCGACCTCCTACAATGAGCAGTTCTTC. Protein product: CASSRTSGTPTSYNEQFF.